This T cell receptor beta chain originates from a study of T cells after yellow fever vaccination. This clonotype was seen more than once but under ten times. Its antigen is undetermined. A universal primer site and UMIs were added as TCR cDNA was made by 5'RACE template switching. TCRdb re-called the 5' RACE reads with MiXCR, one entry per CDR3 protein. The sample holds over 300,000 distinct CDR3 sequences, roughly 3.9% seen once. The CDR3 sequence is 15 residues long. Germline V lookup: CDR1 LGHNA, CDR2 YSLEER. V lost 0 bases to trimming and J lost 5 bases, with 13 bases between them. Study-wide findings and caveats: Contaminants from the bulk population, in the form of abundant clonotypes, could be found in FACS-sorted repertoires. The study re-detected most primary-vaccination clones after the booster (approximately 96% CD4, roughly 88% CD8).

The origin of this receptor is a man aged 18 to 29 who received the YFV17D yellow fever vaccine. This sample comprised PBMCs, obtained 5 days after the yellow fever booster vaccination. The chain uses TRBV4-3 and TRBJ1-2, with D unclear. The CDR3 loop is CASSQEAQAGYGYTF. The CDR3 nucleotides are TGCGCCAGCAGCCAAGAGGCGCAGGCGGGGTATGGCTACACCTTC.